A single TCR beta chain is shown here with its context. The assay was immunoSEQ multiplex PCR, and TCRdb's table has in-frame clones only and misses some. In the table there are 25,000 to 30,000 clones, about 90% of which are singletons. The data were obtained in a study of preoperative IRX-2 immunotherapy in early breast cancer. The treatment is: preoperative locoregional IRX-2 cytokine immunotherapy. Germline CDR1 is MNHNS and CDR2 is SASEGT. The V and J ends lost 6 bases and 6 bases respectively, with 15 bases between them. This CDR3 is built from 14 residues. The V and J genes are TRBV6-1 and TRBJ1-3; D is ambiguous. The sample was collected from a patient treated with IRX-2 immunotherapy. The clonotype originates from a human donor with breast cancer. Here the CDR3 DNA reads TGTGCCAGCAGGGAACAGCAGGTGACAAACACCATATATTTT. The encoded protein is CASREQQVTNTIYF.